This TCR beta chain was sequenced in a study of T cell repertoires in aging, cancer and after chemotherapy. The study's findings and limits: In healthy donors, age-related TCR diversity loss mainly reflected lost richness. Median generation probability rose over the chemotherapy interval in each cancer cohort, suggesting rebound thymic output.

Amplification of TCR beta used genomic DNA extracted from peripheral blood. The germline V gene encodes CDR1 MNHEY and CDR2 SVGAGI. The ends lost 2 bases at V and 5 bases at J; junction bases unmatched: 4. CDR3 length: 15 amino acids. With regard to this clonotype: The antigen is undetermined.

Rearranged V-D-J TRB sequences were amplified with a mixed TRB-A/B primer pool. TCRdb called the multiplex PCR reads again in MiXCR, with one record for every CDR3 protein. Counted here are approximately 1,300 distinct CDR3 sequences, 66% occurring once; the ten biggest clones make up roughly two thirds. Sequencing was performed on blood. The chain recombines TRBV6-5 with TRBJ2-2, with 8 nucleotides matching TRBD2. This receptor was obtained from a human donor with a blood cancer. The CDR3 region is CASSYRTSRTGELFF. In nucleotides, the CDR3 is TGTGCCAGCAGTTACCGGACTAGCCGAACCGGGGAGCTGTTTTTT.